This entry lists 28 T cell receptor beta chains sequenced from one sample in a study of T cells after yellow fever vaccination. A single record per CDR3 protein comes from TCRdb applying MiXCR to the 5' RACE reads. Of roughly 120,000 distinct CDR3 sequences in the sample, 7.2% were seen once. The sequencing here drew on CD4+ T cells sorted from PBMCs, taken 45 days after the first yellow fever vaccination. These receptors were collected from a young man who received the YFV17D yellow fever vaccine.

At least ten counts were recorded for this clonotype. The gene calls are TRBV20-1 and TRBJ2-1, with a possible D match to TRBD2 (6 bases). Per the germline V gene, CDR1 is DFQATT and CDR2 is SNEGSKA (reference sequence). The CDR3 extends over 11 amino acids. CDR3 residues: CGTSSYNEQFF. CDR3 nucleotide sequence: TGCGGAACTAGCAGTTACAATGAGCAGTTCTTC.

As to this clonotype: A much larger clone lies a single base off, so this may be a read error. This chain uses TRBV21-1 with TRBJ2-1; the table gives TRBD1 as D, unverified against the DNA. TRBV21-1 is termed a pseudogene. The CDR3 is made up of 18 amino acids. The CDR3 nucleotides read TGTGCCAGCACCAAAGCAGGCGGTGGGCAGGGTTCCTACAATGAGCAGTTCTTC. This translates into CASTKAGGGQGSYNEQFF.

This clonotype has at least ten counts. This chain joins TRBV23-1 and TRBJ2-2; no clear D. TRBV23-1 is an open reading frame whose function is uncertain. With 0 bases removed from V and 8 bases from J, the gap between germline ends came to 1 base. The CDR3 contains 11 residues. In DNA form, the CDR3 reads TGCGCCAGCAGTCAATCGGGGGAGCTGTTTTTT. Protein product: CASSQSGELFF.

This clonotype was recorded many times. V and J are TRBV3-1 and TRBJ1-2, with no clear D. This CDR3 comprises 12 residues. V lost 6 bases, J lost 8 bases, and 13 bases lay in between. The germline CDR1 and CDR2 sequences are LGHDT and YNNKEL (reference sequence). The CDR3 bases are TGTGCCAGCAGTCTGCGACGTACGGGCTACACCTTC. It is translated as CASSLRRTGYTF.

This clonotype was counted ten times or more. CDR3 amino acids: CASSPPLQGAKNIQYF. DNA for the CDR3: TGTGCCAGCAGCCCCCCGCTACAGGGAGCCAAAAACATTCAGTACTTC. This chain uses TRBV7-2 with TRBJ2-4; tentative D call: TRBD1 (6 bases). V shed 5 bases and J shed 0 bases, with 14 bases lying between them. CDR3 size: 16 residues. Germline CDR1 SGHTA, CDR2 FQGNSA. The full variable domain, its missing parts supplied by reference TRBV7-2 and TRBJ2-4, is GAGVSQSPSNKVTEKGKDVELRCDPISGHTALYWYRQSLGQGLEFLIYFQGNSAPDKSGLPSDRFSAERTGGSVSTLTIQRTQQEDSAVYLCASSPPLQGAKNIQYFGAGTRLSVL.

This clonotype was observed many times. The chain is built from TRBV27 and TRBJ1-5; possible D gene TRBD1, 6 bases. V lost 5 bases, J lost 6 bases, and 8 bases lay in between. CDR1 and CDR2 from the germline V gene are MNHEY and SMNVEV (reference sequence). This CDR3 is built from 12 residues. The CDR3 sequence: CASSPRGQPQHF. DNA for the CDR3: TGTGCCAGCAGTCCCAGGGGTCAGCCCCAGCATTTT.

This clonotype was seen repeatedly, ten times or more. V and J are TRBV2 and TRBJ2-1; weak D call: TRBD2 (6 bases). Per the germline V gene, CDR1 is SNHLY and CDR2 is FYNNEI. V was clipped by 8 bases and J by 5 bases, with 16 bases between them. This CDR3 region has 14 residues. CDR3 bases: TGTGCCAGCCGCCTATGGGGGGAGGACAATGAGCAGTTCTTC. This encodes CASRLWGEDNEQFF.

This clonotype has ten or more counts. CDR3 DNA: TGTGCCAGCAGCTTAGCGGGGGAAGCGCATGAGCAGTTCTTC. Protein product: CASSLAGEAHEQFF. The chain has TRBV11-2 and TRBJ2-1; weak D call: TRBD2 (6 bases). The CDR3 extends over 14 amino acids. V lost 1 base and J lost 8, with 12 bases in between. Germline V CDR1 and CDR2: SGHAT, FQNNGV. Full variable domain (outside the CDR3, taken from reference TRBV11-2 and TRBJ2-1): EAGVAQSPRYKIIEKRQSVAFWCNPISGHATLYWYQQILGQGPKLLIQFQNNGVVDDSQLPKDRFSAERLKGVDSTLKIQPAKLEDSAVYLCASSLAGEAHEQFFGPGTRLTVL.

This clonotype was seen ten or more times. The chain combines TRBV9 with TRBJ1-1, with a tentative D call TRBD1 (5 bases). Germline-derived CDR1 and CDR2 are SGDLS and YYNGEE. V lost 2 bases and J lost 4, with 9 bases in between. The CDR3 runs to 13 residues. CDR3 in amino acids: CASSVTGSTEAFF. The CDR3 DNA sequence: TGTGCCAGCAGCGTCACAGGATCCACTGAAGCTTTCTTT.

This clonotype has at least ten counts. The V and J genes are TRBV4-2 and TRBJ1-5, with D maybe TRBD1 (6 bases). The CDR3 runs 16 residues. With 0 bases removed from V and 6 bases from J, the gap between germline ends came to 15 bases. Germline CDR1 LGHNA, CDR2 YNFKEQ. The CDR3 DNA reads TGTGCCAGCAGCCAAGATCGGGTTGGGGGGCGTCAGCCCCAGCATTTT. Encoded protein: CASSQDRVGGRQPQHF.

This chain joins TRBV18 and TRBJ1-3, with D possibly being TRBD1 (5 bases). The CDR3 sequence is 15 residues long. The germline gives CDR1 KGHSH, CDR2 LQKENI. Trimming shortened V by 3 bases and J by 0 bases, and 9 bases separated the two germline ends. This CDR3 is CASSPTEYSGNTIYF. DNA for the CDR3: TGTGCCAGCTCACCGACAGAATACTCTGGAAACACCATATATTTT.

This clonotype was observed at least ten times. The CDR3 region is CASSYTQGGLEQYF. DNA of the CDR3: TGTGCCAGCAGTTACACTCAGGGAGGACTCGAGCAGTACTTC. V usage is TRBV6-5 and J usage is TRBJ2-7; weak D call: TRBD2 (6 bases). Between the trimmed V and J ends, which lost 2 bases and 6 bases, there was a span of 14 bases. The CDR3 runs to 14 residues. Germline-derived CDR1 and CDR2 are MNHEY and SVGAGI.

This clonotype occurred many times. The rearrangement links TRBV4-3 to TRBJ2-3; tentatively, D is TRBD2 (7 bases). The CDR3 spans 16 residues. Germline V lookup: CDR1 LGHNA, CDR2 YSLEER. The V and J ends lost 0 bases and 5 bases respectively, with 15 bases between them. In DNA form, the CDR3 reads TGCGCCAGCAGCCAAGATCGGGGGGCGGGGAAAGATACGCAGTATTTT. Translating it yields CASSQDRGAGKDTQYF.

This clonotype was counted many times. The chain links TRBV5-1 to TRBJ2-5, with TRBD1 as a possible D gene (5 bases). V shed 3 bases and J shed 7 bases, with 16 bases lying between them. The germline V gene has CDR1 SGHRS and CDR2 YFSETQ. The CDR3 covers 14 residues. The CDR3 coding sequence is TGCGCCAGCAGCTCTGGAGTGGGGCTTGTGACCCAGTACTTC. This gives the protein CASSSGVGLVTQYF. Complete variable domain (other parts from reference TRBV5-1 and TRBJ2-5): KAGVTQTPRYLIKTRGQQVTLSCSPISGHRSVSWYQQTPGQGLQFLFEYFSETQRNKGNFPGRFSGRQFSNSRSEMNVSTLELGDSALYLCASSSGVGLVTQYFGPGTRLLVL.

In its sample, this clonotype was seen many times. The V gene is TRBV9, the J gene TRBJ1-1; D is unresolved. V was cut by 0 bases and J by 4 bases, with 10 bases left in between. The CDR3 runs to 14 residues. Germline V lookup: CDR1 SGDLS, CDR2 YYNGEE. CDR3 residues: CASSVEGYGTEAFF. In DNA, the CDR3 is TGTGCCAGCAGCGTAGAAGGGTATGGCACTGAAGCTTTCTTT.

The sample holds many counts of this clonotype. The V call is TRBV12-3 or TRBV12-4, the J call TRBJ1-1, with 7 nucleotides matching TRBD1. V trimming: 5 bases; J trimming: 13 bases; junction bases outside the gene matches: 7. The CDR3 totals 11 residues. CDR3 DNA sequence: TGTGCCAGCAGTACTCAGGGGGTTGGTTTCTTT. This encodes CASSTQGVGFF.

This clonotype has ten or more counts. The V call is TRBV5-1, the J call TRBJ2-3; no clear D gene. Looked up from germline, CDR1 is SGHRS and CDR2 is YFSETQ. The CDR3 has 15 amino acids. V shed 4 bases and J shed 3 bases, with 15 bases lying between them. CDR3: CASSVLSWETDTQYF. CDR3 in DNA: TGCGCCAGCAGCGTCCTTAGTTGGGAAACAGATACGCAGTATTTT.

Ten or more counts support this clonotype. The J gene is TRBJ2-1, the V gene TRBV7-3; D is undetermined. The V end was cut by 3 bases, the J end by 5 bases, with 8 bases between. The CDR3 length is 13 residues. CDR1 and CDR2 (germline): SGHTA, FQGTGA. The CDR3, as DNA: TGTGCCAGCAGCTTCTACCTGAACAATGAGCAGTTCTTC. Translating it yields CASSFYLNNEQFF.

In this sample, this clonotype turned up many times. The J gene is TRBJ1-1, the V gene TRBV2; TRBD1 agrees at 8 bases. Germline V gene lookup returns CDR1 SNHLY and CDR2 FYNNEI. V trimming: 4 bases; J trimming: 8 bases; junction bases outside the gene matches: 3. The CDR3 contains 12 residues. The chain's CDR3 is CASSGSGGEAFF. CDR3 bases: TGTGCCAGCAGTGGTTCAGGGGGCGAAGCTTTCTTT. The full variable domain, with the rest looked up from reference TRBV2 and TRBJ1-1, is EPEVTQTPSHQVTQMGQEVILRCVPISNHLYFYWYRQILGQKVEFLVSFYNNEISEKSEIFDDQFSVERPDGSNFTLKIRSTKLEDSAMYFCASSGSGGEAFFGQGTRLTVV.

This clonotype was seen only a few times. The chain employs TRBV19 and TRBJ2-3; D unresolved. Trimming removed 3 bases from V and 0 bases from J, with 4 bases in between. The CDR3 is 13 residues long. Germline V lookup: CDR1 LNHDA, CDR2 SQIVND (reference sequence). The CDR3: CASSMPSTDTQYF. In nucleotides, the CDR3 is TGTGCCAGTAGTATGCCCAGCACAGATACGCAGTATTTT.

This clonotype was picked up a small number of times. This chain joins TRBV19 and TRBJ1-5, with 7 bases fitting TRBD1. With 6 bases clipped from V and 11 bases from J, the junction kept 10 bases outside the gene matches. The CDR3 runs 13 residues. Germline assignment: CDR1 LNHDA and CDR2 SQIVND (reference sequence). CDR3 sequence: CASSGQVVGSQHF. DNA for the CDR3: TGTGCCAGTAGCGGACAGGTGGTTGGGTCCCAGCATTTT.

This clonotype occurred many times. The chain joins TRBV7-8 to TRBJ2-5, with 9 bases that match TRBD2. Germline values: CDR1 SGHVS, CDR2 FQNEAQ. The CDR3 runs 14 residues. J gave up 3 bases and V 6 bases, and 5 bases lay outside the gene matches. The CDR3 protein is CASRLTSGEETQYF. Written as DNA, the CDR3 is TGTGCCAGCAGGTTGACTAGCGGTGAAGAGACCCAGTACTTC.

This clonotype was counted many times. The chain has TRBV3-1 and TRBJ2-5; D is unresolved. CDR1 LGHDT and CDR2 YNNKEL come from the germline V gene (reference sequence). V was pared by 3 bases and J by 3 bases, with 5 bases between. CDR3 length: 12 residues. CDR3 DNA sequence: TGTGCCAGCAGCCAGGAAGAAGAGACCCAGTACTTC. Amino acid sequence: CASSQEEETQYF.

This clonotype was picked up many times. This rearrangement joins TRBV21-1 to TRBJ2-1; TRBD1, the table's D call, was not compared with the DNA. TRBV21-1 is assigned pseudogene status. The CDR3 length is 17 residues. CDR3 loop: CASSKAPRRSSYNEQFF. In nucleotides, the CDR3 is TGTGCCAGCAGCAAAGCCCCCCGCAGGAGCTCCTACAATGAGCAGTTCTTC.

This clonotype was seen at least ten times. The V and J genes are TRBV18 and TRBJ1-5; D call uncertain. V shed 2 bases and J shed 2 bases, with 13 bases lying between them. This CDR3 spans 16 amino acids. Germline assignment: CDR1 KGHSH and CDR2 LQKENI. The CDR3 loop reads CASSPAVLMGNQPQHF. In DNA, the CDR3 is TGTGCCAGCTCACCAGCGGTTCTGATGGGCAATCAGCCCCAGCATTTT.

This clonotype was counted at least ten times. The chain couples TRBV29-1 to TRBJ1-2; 7 nucleotides agree with TRBD1. The J segment lost 7 bases and the V segment lost 7 bases, leaving 9 bases of the junction unmatched. Germline V gene lookup returns CDR1 SQVTM and CDR2 ANQGSEA. The length of the CDR3 is 12 residues. The DNA of the CDR3 is TGCAGCGCGATACCCGGGACAGCTGGCTACACCTTC. It codes for CSAIPGTAGYTF.

The V gene is TRBV20-1, the J gene TRBJ1-6, with D perhaps TRBD1 (6 bases). CDR1 DFQATT and CDR2 SNEGSKA come from the germline V gene (reference sequence). The CDR3 has 13 residues. CDR3 residues: CTGWGGPNSPLHF. The CDR3 DNA reads as TGCACCGGTTGGGGGGGGCCGAATTCACCCCTCCACTTT.

This clonotype was counted many times. The J gene is TRBJ2-3, the V gene TRBV5-1; 12 bases are a match to TRBD2. J was trimmed by 4 bases and V by 0 bases; bases with no gene match: 0. The germline gives CDR1 SGHRS, CDR2 YFSETQ. The CDR3 length is 15 residues. CDR3 amino acids: CASSLGLAGADTQYF. The CDR3 nucleotides are TGCGCCAGCAGCTTGGGACTAGCGGGGGCAGATACGCAGTATTTT.